These 24 T cell receptor beta chains were sequenced from one sample in a study of blood T cell repertoires in COVID-19. Some clones are missing from TCRdb's copy, which holds only in-frame ones; the method was immunoSEQ multiplex PCR. The sample lists around 270,000 clones; approximately 90% were seen once. The sequenced sample was peripheral blood. These TCRs come from a man between 60 and 70 years old who had recovered from COVID-19.

This chain connects TRBV6-2 or TRBV6-3 to TRBJ2-7; maybe TRBD2 (5 bases). The V gene's germline CDR1 is MNHEY and CDR2 SVGEGT. This CDR3 contains 13 residues. Trimming took 7 bases from V and 3 from J, leaving 13 bases between them. CDR3 loop: CASTPDAGYEQYF. The CDR3 DNA reads as TGTGCCAGCACCCCAGACGCGGGCTACGAGCAGTACTTC.

This chain joins TRBV2 and TRBJ2-1, with D maybe TRBD1 (5 bases). Trimming took off 4 bases at V and 0 bases at J, with 13 bases between the two ends. Germline CDR1 and CDR2: SNHLY and FYNNEI. This CDR3 contains 16 residues. In DNA form, the CDR3 reads TGTGCCAGCAGTGGCCAGGGCGGAAGCTCCTACAATGAGCAGTTCTTC. It translates to CASSGQGGSSYNEQFF.

The chain employs TRBV9 and TRBJ2-5; 9 positions match TRBD2. This CDR3 region has 16 residues. The J segment lost 1 base and the V segment lost 4 bases, leaving 8 bases of the junction unmatched. Germline V lookup: CDR1 SGDLS, CDR2 YYNGEE. For the CDR3, the DNA is TGTGCCAGCAGCCCAAAAGCGGGAGGCCCCCAAGAGACCCAGTACTTC. Its translation is CASSPKAGGPQETQYF.

This chain links TRBV9 with TRBJ1-1; 8 bases line up with TRBD1. J lost 4 bases, V lost 3 bases, and 8 bases had no gene match. The germline V gene encodes CDR1 SGDLS and CDR2 YYNGEE. There are 15 residues in the CDR3. The CDR3 loop reads CASSAPQGAATEAFF. In DNA, the CDR3 is TGTGCCAGCAGCGCGCCGCAGGGGGCGGCCACTGAAGCTTTCTTT.

The chain is built from TRBV5-1 and TRBJ1-4; 10 bases match TRBD1. Germline values: CDR1 SGHRS, CDR2 YFSETQ. The V and J ends lost 0 bases and 0 bases, in that order; junction bases with no gene match: 8. The CDR3 has 19 amino acids. In DNA, the CDR3 is TGCGCCAGCAGCTTGGGGGACAGGGGCCTTTTTGCAACTAATGAAAAACTGTTTTTT. Amino acid sequence: CASSLGDRGLFATNEKLFF. The variable domain in full, completed from reference TRBV5-1 and TRBJ1-4, reads KAGVTQTPRYLIKTRGQQVTLSCSPISGHRSVSWYQQTPGQGLQFLFEYFSETQRNKGNFPGRFSGRQFSNSRSEMNVSTLELGDSALYLCASSLGDRGLFATNEKLFFGSGTQLSVL.

This chain links TRBV18 with TRBJ2-2; TRBD2 agrees at 14 bases. V trimming: 5 bases; J trimming: 2 bases; junction bases outside the gene matches: 4. This CDR3 is 17 amino acids long. The germline gives CDR1 KGHSH, CDR2 LQKENI. The CDR3 nucleotides are TGTGCCAGCTCATCCGGACTAGCGGGGGGCAACACCGGGGAGCTGTTTTTT. Amino acids: CASSSGLAGGNTGELFF. Full variable domain (missing parts from reference TRBV18 and TRBJ2-2): NAGVMQNPRHLVRRRGQEARLRCSPMKGHSHVYWYRQLPEEGLKFMVYLQKENIIDESGMPKERFSAEFPKEGPSILRIQQVVRGDSAAYFCASSSGLAGGNTGELFFGEGSRLTVL.

The chain joins TRBV29-1 to TRBJ1-1; the D is unclear. Per the germline V gene, CDR1 is SQVTM and CDR2 is ANQGSEA. The V end lost 3 bases, the J end lost 1 base, and 15 bases lay between the germline ends. The CDR3 is 15 residues long. The CDR3 spells CSVDAPDRGNTEAFF. DNA of the CDR3: TGCAGCGTTGATGCCCCTGACCGGGGGAACACTGAAGCTTTCTTT.

The J gene is TRBJ1-2, the V gene TRBV5-4; D possibly corresponds to TRBD1 (5 bases). CDR1 SGHNT and CDR2 YYREEE come from the germline V gene (reference sequence). The length of the CDR3 is 14 residues. The V gene lost 5 bases and the J gene lost 4 bases, with 15 bases spanning the gap. CDR3 loop: CASSSAGGGYGYTF. The DNA for the CDR3 is TGTGCCAGCAGTTCCGCGGGGGGTGGCTATGGCTACACCTTC. Supplemented by reference TRBV5-4 and TRBJ1-2, the full variable domain reads ETGVTQSPTHLIKTRGQQVTLRCSSQSGHNTVSWYQQALGQGPQFIFQYYREEENGRGNFPPRFSGLQFPNYSSELNVNALELDDSALYLCASSSAGGGYGYTFGSGTRLTVV.

This chain joins TRBV25-1 and TRBJ1-3; D is undetermined. Trimming removed 8 bases at V and 2 bases at J, with 13 bases between. CDR1 MGHDK and CDR2 SYGVNS come from the germline V gene. This CDR3 has 14 residues. The CDR3 DNA reads as TGTGCCAGCTCCGAAGCGAAGGCTGGAAACACCATATATTTT. Translated, it gives CASSEAKAGNTIYF. Supplemented by reference TRBV25-1 and TRBJ1-3, the full variable domain reads EADIYQTPRYLVIGTGKKITLECSQTMGHDKMYWYQQDPGMELHLIHYSYGVNSTEKGDLSSESTVSRIRTEHFPLTLESARPSHTSQYLCASSEAKAGNTIYFGEGSWLTVV.

This chain uses TRBV2 with TRBJ2-6; D is unclear. The CDR3 is 13 residues long. Looked up from germline, CDR1 is SNHLY and CDR2 is FYNNEI. The V and J ends lost 7 bases and 0 bases respectively, with 4 bases between them. The CDR3 nucleotides are TGTGCCAGCACTGTCTCTGGGGCCAACGTCCTGACTTTC. Amino acids: CASTVSGANVLTF.

This clone has more than one count but fewer than ten. The chain carries TRBV9 and TRBJ2-2, with D possibly being TRBD1 (5 bases). The V gene's germline CDR1 is SGDLS and CDR2 YYNGEE. Trimming pared 3 bases from V and 8 bases from J, leaving 11 bases between. This CDR3 has 13 amino acids. CDR3 region: CASSGYGAGELFF. In DNA, the CDR3 is TGTGCCAGCAGCGGCTATGGGGCTGGGGAGCTGTTTTTT.

The gene calls are TRBV9 and TRBJ2-3; 8 nucleotides line up with TRBD2. The CDR3 is made up of 17 amino acids. V gave up 4 bases and J gave up 1 base; unmatched junction bases: 11. Germline-derived CDR1 and CDR2 are SGDLS and YYNGEE. Here the CDR3 DNA reads TGTGCCAGCAGCAAACGGGGGGGACCGGATCGCACAGATACGCAGTATTTT. This gives the protein CASSKRGGPDRTDTQYF.

The chain is built from TRBV28 and TRBJ2-7; 10 bases are shared with TRBD1. Per germline, CDR1 MDHEN and CDR2 SYDVKM. There are 17 residues in the CDR3. V dropped 4 bases and J dropped 1; count of bases not matched to a gene: 10. The CDR3 nucleotides are TGTGCCAGCAGTTCACCCCGGGACAGGGGCCGATCCTACGAGCAGTACTTC. Residues: CASSSPRDRGRSYEQYF.

The genes are TRBV6-6 and TRBJ1-5, with 8 bases matching TRBD1. Germline lookup yields CDR1 MNHNY and CDR2 SVGAGI (reference sequence). CDR3 length equals 16 residues. The trim removed 6 bases at V and 3 bases at J, leaving 10 bases unmatched. DNA for the CDR3: TGTGCCAGCAGAAACCTGGACAGGGCCTTCAATCAGCCCCAGCATTTT. The encoded protein is CASRNLDRAFNQPQHF.

The chain joins TRBV6-5 to TRBJ2-2, with 7 positions matching TRBD2. The CDR3 loop spans 16 amino acids. Germline V gene lookup returns CDR1 MNHEY and CDR2 SVGAGI. The V segment lost 2 bases and the J segment 5 bases; nucleotides outside the gene matches: 8. CDR3 nucleotide sequence: TGTGCCAGCAGTTACGACCGTTTGCGGGGGACCGGGGAGCTGTTTTTT. This codes for CASSYDRLRGTGELFF.

This chain links TRBV5-1 with TRBJ2-1, with D maybe TRBD1 (6 bases). The V and J ends lost 5 bases and 5 bases respectively, with 20 bases between them. The germline V gene has CDR1 SGHRS and CDR2 YFSETQ. The length of the CDR3 is 16 residues. CDR3 loop: CASSLRTGMGDNEQFF. CDR3 sequence (DNA): TGCGCCAGCAGTTTACGAACAGGGATGGGAGACAATGAGCAGTTCTTC.

The chain combines TRBV6-2 or TRBV6-3 with TRBJ2-1, with 10 bases that match TRBD1. The CDR3 loop spans 14 amino acids. Germline CDR1 is MNHEY and CDR2 is SVGEGT. Trimming cost V 2 bases and J 8 bases; bases outside gene matches: 3. CDR3 sequence reads: CASSYRDRGHEQFF. The CDR3 DNA is TGTGCCAGCAGTTACAGGGACAGGGGTCATGAGCAGTTCTTC.

The sample holds one count of this clone. The chain uses TRBV21-1 and TRBJ2-3; the D call TRBD1 from the table was never checked on the DNA. TRBV21-1 counts as a pseudogene. This CDR3 is built from 18 residues. The CDR3 nucleotides read TGTGCCAGCAGCAGACGGACAGGGGGCTCACCTAGCACAGATACGCAGTATTTT. It is translated as CASSRRTGGSPSTDTQYF.

The V gene is TRBV4-2, the J gene TRBJ2-3, with D possibly TRBD1 on 6 matching bases. Germline values: CDR1 LGHNA, CDR2 YNFKEQ. Trimming left V 0 bases short and J 4 bases short, with 26 bases between. This CDR3 is 20 amino acids long. The chain's CDR3 is CASSQDKGPGVGGSADTQYF. For the CDR3, the DNA is TGTGCCAGCAGCCAAGATAAGGGCCCCGGTGTAGGGGGAAGTGCAGATACGCAGTATTTT.

This clone has just one count. V gene TRBV6-5 combines with J gene TRBJ2-3; weak D call: TRBD1 (6 bases). V lost 3 bases and J lost 0, with 10 bases in between. Germline V lookup: CDR1 MNHEY, CDR2 SVGAGI. This CDR3 is built from 15 residues. The CDR3, as DNA: TGTGCCAGCAGTTATGGGACACAAAGCACAGATACGCAGTATTTT. Encoded protein: CASSYGTQSTDTQYF.

V usage is TRBV30 and J usage is TRBJ1-1, with unresolved D. CDR3 length: 13 amino acids. Deletions cut 2 bases from V and 3 bases from J, with 10 bases between. The germline V gene has CDR1 GTSNPN and CDR2 SVGIG (reference sequence). The CDR3 loop is CAWSRGMYTEAFF. CDR3 bases: TGTGCCTGGAGTCGGGGTATGTACACTGAAGCTTTCTTT.

In the case of this clone: Other DNA sequences of this sample code for an identical CDR3. V is TRBV5-6 and J is TRBJ2-7, with TRBD1 matching 9 bases. J lost 4 bases, V lost 3 bases, and 5 bases had no gene match. Germline CDR1 is SGHDT and CDR2 is YYEEEE. The CDR3 contains 14 residues. The CDR3 DNA reads TGTGCCAGCAGCTGGGGACAGGGCTCGTACGAGCAGTACTTC. Its translation: CASSWGQGSYEQYF.

In DNA, the CDR3 is TGTGCCAGCAGGAAAGACGGGGGGACTGAAGCTTTCTTT. It encodes CASRKDGGTEAFF. J is TRBJ1-1 and V is TRBV5-5; tentatively, D is TRBD1 (5 bases). The CDR3 has 13 amino acids. V lost 5 bases and J lost 5, with 13 bases in between. The germline CDR1 and CDR2 sequences are SGHKS and YYEKEE (reference sequence).

The J gene is TRBJ2-3, the V gene TRBV6-2 or TRBV6-3, with TRBD2 matching 13 bases. The CDR3 length is 17 residues. From germline, CDR1 is MNHEY and CDR2 SVGEGT. The ends lost 0 bases at V and 6 bases at J; junction bases unmatched: 6. CDR3 sequence (DNA): TGTGCCAGCAGTTACTCGATACTAGCGGGGGGGCCGGATACGCAGTATTTT. Protein product: CASSYSILAGGPDTQYF.